Listed here is a single T cell receptor (beta chain). The source of the sample is a study of blood T cell repertoires in COVID-19. Study as a whole: The analysed material was cDNA or gDNA that came from T cells, B-cell-depleted T cells, or PBMCs.

Clones were sequenced by immunoSEQ multiplex PCR, and TCRdb holds only the in-frame ones, with some missing. The table includes a few hundred thousand clones, 80% to 85% detected once. Trimming took off 4 bases at V and 1 base at J, with 13 bases between the two ends. The CDR3 contains 16 residues. CDR1 and CDR2 (germline): MNHNS, SASEGT. Enrolment of Seattle patients took place during active infection, and they were followed longitudinally. Material: peripheral blood. The receptor's source is a woman of 80 years or more with COVID-19, enrolled during active disease. The chain is built from TRBV6-1 and TRBJ2-2; the D is unclear. CDR3 nucleotides: TGTGCCAGCAGTGGTTCCCTATCCTGGAACACCGGGGAGCTGTTTTTT. Translation gives CASSGSLSWNTGELFF.